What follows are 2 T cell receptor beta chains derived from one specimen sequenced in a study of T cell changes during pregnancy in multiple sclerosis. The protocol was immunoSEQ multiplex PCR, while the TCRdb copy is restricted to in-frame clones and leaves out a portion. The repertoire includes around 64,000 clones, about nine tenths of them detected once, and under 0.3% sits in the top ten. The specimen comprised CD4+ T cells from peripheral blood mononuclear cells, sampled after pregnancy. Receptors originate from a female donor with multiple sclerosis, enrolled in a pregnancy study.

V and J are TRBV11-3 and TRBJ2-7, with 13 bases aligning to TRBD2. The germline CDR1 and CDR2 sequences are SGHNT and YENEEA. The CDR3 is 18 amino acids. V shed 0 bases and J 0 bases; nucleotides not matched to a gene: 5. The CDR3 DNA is TGTGCCAGCAGCTTAGATCGGACTAGCGGGGGCTTCTCCTACGAGCAGTACTTC. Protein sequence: CASSLDRTSGGFSYEQYF.

CDR3 bases: TGTGCCAGCAGTTCCTCGGGCAGGGCCCTACTAAATTCACCCCTCCACTTT. Residues: CASSSSGRALLNSPLHF. This sequence joins TRBV7-2 and TRBJ1-6, with D possibly TRBD1 on 5 matching bases. This CDR3 has 17 amino acids. Germline-derived CDR1 and CDR2 are SGHTA and FQGNSA. The V end lost 6 bases, the J end lost 7 bases, and 22 bases lay between the germline ends.